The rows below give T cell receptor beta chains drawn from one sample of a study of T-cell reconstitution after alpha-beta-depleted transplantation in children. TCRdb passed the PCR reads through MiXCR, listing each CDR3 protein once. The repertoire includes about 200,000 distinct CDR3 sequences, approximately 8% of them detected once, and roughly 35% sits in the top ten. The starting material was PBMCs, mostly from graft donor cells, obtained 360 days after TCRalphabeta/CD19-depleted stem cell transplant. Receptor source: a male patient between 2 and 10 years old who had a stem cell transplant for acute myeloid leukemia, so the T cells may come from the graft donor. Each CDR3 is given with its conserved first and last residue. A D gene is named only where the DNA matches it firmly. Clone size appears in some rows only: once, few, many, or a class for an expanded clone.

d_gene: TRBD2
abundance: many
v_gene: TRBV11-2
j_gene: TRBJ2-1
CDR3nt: TGTGCCAGCAGCTTCACTAGCGGGGTCTACAATGAGCAGTTCTTC
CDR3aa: CASSFTSGVYNEQFF

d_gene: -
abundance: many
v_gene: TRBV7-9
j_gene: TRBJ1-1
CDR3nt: TGTGCCAGCAGCAGTACTTTTGGGAACACTGAAGCTTTCTTT
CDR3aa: CASSSTFGNTEAFF

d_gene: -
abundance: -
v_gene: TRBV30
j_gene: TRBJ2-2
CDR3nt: TGTGCCTGGACCTACGGGTCGGCTGGGGAGCTGTTTTTT
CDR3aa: CAWTYGSAGELFF

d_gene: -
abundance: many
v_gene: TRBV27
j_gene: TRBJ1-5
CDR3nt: TGTGCCAGCAGTTTACGGGGAAATCAGCCCCAGCATTTT
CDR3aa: CASSLRGNQPQHF

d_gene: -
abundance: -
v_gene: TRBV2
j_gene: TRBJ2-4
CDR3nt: TGTGCCAGCAGGACCAGGTTGGGGGGAAACATTCAGTACTTC
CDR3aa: CASRTRLGGNIQYF

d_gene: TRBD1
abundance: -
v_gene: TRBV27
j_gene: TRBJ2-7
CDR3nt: TGTGCCAGCAGTGTCGGGACAGGTACGGGGGAGCAGTACTTC
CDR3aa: CASSVGTGTGEQYF

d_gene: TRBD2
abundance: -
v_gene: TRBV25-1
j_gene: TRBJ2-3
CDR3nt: TGTGCCAGCAGTGAAAGATGGCTAGCGGGGGCCACAGATACGCAGTATTTT
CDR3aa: CASSERWLAGATDTQYF

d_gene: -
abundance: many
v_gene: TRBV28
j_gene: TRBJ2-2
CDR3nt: TGTGCCAGCAGTTTTTGGTTTGGGGGCGCGGACACCGGGGAGCTGTTTTTT
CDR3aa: CASSFWFGGADTGELFF

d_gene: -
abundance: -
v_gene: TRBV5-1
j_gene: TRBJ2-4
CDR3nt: TGCGCCAGCAGCTTGGAGGGTTCCGGGAACATTCAGTACTTC
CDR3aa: CASSLEGSGNIQYF

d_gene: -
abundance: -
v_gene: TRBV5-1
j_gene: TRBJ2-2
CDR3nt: TGCGCCAGCAGCTTCCCCGAGCTAAACACCGGGGAGCTGTTTTTT
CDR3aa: CASSFPELNTGELFF

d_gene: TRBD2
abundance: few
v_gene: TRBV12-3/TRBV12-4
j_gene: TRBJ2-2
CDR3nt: TGTGCCAGCAGTCCCTTGGCTAGCGGGAAGCCTAGACCCGGGGAGCTGTTTTTT
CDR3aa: CASSPLASGKPRPGELFF

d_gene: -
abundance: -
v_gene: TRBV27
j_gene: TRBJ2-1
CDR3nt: TGTGCCAGCAGTTTAAACCCTTGGTTAAGCGACTCCTACAATGAGCAGTTCTTC
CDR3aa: CASSLNPWLSDSYNEQFF

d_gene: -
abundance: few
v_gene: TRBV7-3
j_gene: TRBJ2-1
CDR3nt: TGTGCCAGCAGCTTAACCAGGAACTATGAGCAGTTCTTC
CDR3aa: CASSLTRNYEQFF

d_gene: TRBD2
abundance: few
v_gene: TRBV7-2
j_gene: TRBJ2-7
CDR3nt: TGTGCCAGCAGCTACCACGGGACTAGCGGGAGCGCCTACGAGCAGTACTTC
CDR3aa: CASSYHGTSGSAYEQYF